This TCR beta chain was identified in a study of shared clonotypes between healthy human individuals (dated by TCRdb to 2019 to 2021). Concerning the study at large: The cohort included three men and a couple of women between 18 and 49 years of age. Blood TCR repertoires of about five healthy adults were deeply sequenced to estimate repertoire size and the extent of clonotype sharing between individuals. Different laboratories and diverse techniques were used to prepare libraries and sequence TCR repertoires, to increase sequencing depth and limit assay-specific biases. For each donor, three plates each were used for CD4 naive and CD4 memory, two plates were used for CD8 naive, and one plate was used for CD8 memory. Between about 0.85 and 10 billion PBMCs per donor were obtained by leukapheresis.

Using the deep immunoSEQ assay, multiplex PCR amplified TCR CDR3 regions from genomic DNA. Extracted genomic DNA from each cell subset was distributed evenly across all wells of several immunoSEQ 96-well plates, and each plate was treated as a replicate. Each replicate PCR for sorted subsets received roughly 0.2 ug genomic DNA, equal to roughly 30,000 T cell genomes. Purified libraries were measured with a Qubit 3.0 fluorometer, size-checked on a Bioanalyzer 2100, and measured again with the KAPA Library Quantification kit. Each immunoSEQ 96-well plate was sequenced on its own single-read 150-cycle Illumina NextSeq 550 flow cell. The paper's data handling went like this. Because the immunoSEQ output included only junctional sequences and no quality scores, the filtering could not be the same as the filtering used for full-length reads. Sequences were annotated with PyIR, a Python wrapper for IgBLAST v1.9, using IMGT germline references to assign V/J genes and CDR3. Reads were removed for weak V/J assignments (E-value above 1e-6), missing CDR3, stop codons, out-of-frame junctions, or ambiguous translated residues. A V3J clonotype was defined by an identical inferred V gene, J gene, and CDR3 amino acid sequence. To compute the percentage overlap between repertoires, the number of shared unique clonotypes was divided by the size of the smaller repertoire. Three approaches were used to assess repertoire richness: RTK rarefaction, the Chao1 estimator, and Recon v2.1 estimates of unobserved clonotypes. OLGA was used to compute generation probabilities for all TCRbeta clonotypes that the gDNA method yielded from four donors. Drawn from immuneACCESS, this table holds only the in-frame rearrangements with V and J called that TCRdb kept. Clones are partly lost; checked studies trace under half to an unresolved V gene and leave the rest unexplained. V, J and clone size are taken as reported in that table, and D and trimming were inferred from the DNA itself. The sample records roughly 650,000 clones, about 97% of which are singletons. In total, the top ten clones hold roughly 0.055% of the sample.

Concerning this clone: Its antigen target is currently unknown. Nothing much larger sits one base from this clone, and base qualities are not available.

There are 18 amino acids in the CDR3, from cysteine to phenylalanine inclusive. Only the CDR3 part of the read is kept: 54 bases, read in frame from the first base. V lost 6 bases and J lost 2 bases, and the count of bases not matched to a germline gene is 16. The germline V gene (reference sequence) sets CDR1 to SGHAT and CDR2 to FQDESV. Healthy HIV-negative adults with no recently reported acute infections or vaccinations were included as donors. All donors were Caucasian adults living in Nashville, Tennessee, USA. Magnetic negative selection was used to enrich CD4+ T cells, after which naive cells were positively selected on CD45RA and the negative fraction became the memory subset. Blood was collected by leukapheresis, and PBMCs were isolated by Ficoll-Histopaque density gradient centrifugation and then cryopreserved in liquid nitrogen vapor phase. Analytical flow cytometry was used to check the purity and quantity of each magnetically sorted T cell population. Genomic DNA was isolated from every sorted fraction and measured by UV absorbance on a Nanodrop 2000c.

The research as a whole found: Because the study included only a small number of donors, the genetic and exposure-history diversity represented was limited. When several donors were compared, the shared fraction of clonotypes was roughly 5% for naive CD4, 3.5% for naive CD8, more than 2% for memory CD4, and approximately 0.4% for memory CD8. Even with the large sequencing depth, rarefaction of the sorted-subset datasets indicated that sequencing was incomplete. Pairwise subsampling led to the expectation that sequencing depth would affect the degree of clonotype sharing among donors. Only blood was sampled, and tissue TCR repertoires likely differ from those in blood. Compared with non-shared clonotypes, the clonotypes found in all four sorted-subset donors had higher generation probabilities. Naive subsets generally had larger estimated clonotype richness than memory subsets.

The rearranged segments are TRBV11-1 and TRBJ2-7; 10 central bases correspond to TRBD2. Sequencing was carried out using naive CD4+ T cells sorted from blood. In the paper's terms, the cell subset or site label means: CD45RA+ positively selected. The sequence was collected from a woman under 40 in good health. The CDR3 protein: CASSQTSGKKPKPYEQYF. The sequenced DNA is TGTGCCAGCAGTCAAACTAGCGGGAAGAAACCGAAGCCCTACGAGCAGTACTTC.